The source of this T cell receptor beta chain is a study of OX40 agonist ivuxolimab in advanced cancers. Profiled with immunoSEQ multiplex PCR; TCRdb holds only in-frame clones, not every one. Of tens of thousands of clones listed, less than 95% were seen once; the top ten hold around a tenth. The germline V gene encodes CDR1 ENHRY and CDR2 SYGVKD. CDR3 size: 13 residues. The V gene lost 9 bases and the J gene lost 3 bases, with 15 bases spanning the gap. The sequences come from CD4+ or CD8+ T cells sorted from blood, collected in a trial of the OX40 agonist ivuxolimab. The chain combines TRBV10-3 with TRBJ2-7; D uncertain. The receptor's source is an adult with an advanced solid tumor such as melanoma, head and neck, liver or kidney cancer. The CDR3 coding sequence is TGTGCCATGGCCGAGGAAACAGACTACGAGCAGTACTTC. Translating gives CAMAEETDYEQYF.